These 4 T cell receptor beta chains were sequenced from one sample in a study of blood T cells in healthy people across ages. For the second PCR, which ran for roughly 7 to 11 cycles, a sample-barcoded 5' primer and a J-beta primer mix were used. TCRdb ran MiXCR on the 5' RACE reads and lists one entry per CDR3 protein. The sample has fewer than 1.5 million distinct CDR3 sequences, roughly 40% seen once. The specimen sequenced was blood. The receptors stem from a woman aged 18-29 years in good health.

This clonotype was seen only a few times. The V gene is TRBV12-3 or TRBV12-4, the J gene TRBJ1-1, with 9 bases matching TRBD1. CDR3 length: 14 residues. V lost 2 bases, J lost 9 bases, and 7 bases stayed unmatched. In nucleotides, the CDR3 is TGTGCCAGCAGTTTAATGGGGACAGGGCGTAAAGCTTTCTTT. This gives the protein CASSLMGTGRKAFF.

This clonotype was counted a few times. The chain is built from TRBV3-1 and TRBJ2-1, with 9 bases identical to TRBD2. Germline loops: CDR1 LGHDT, CDR2 YNNKEL (reference sequence). V dropped 6 bases and J dropped 6; count of bases not matched to a gene: 9. This CDR3 is built from 15 residues. CDR3 residues: CASRNSGTSINEQFF. The DNA of the CDR3 is TGTGCCAGCAGAAACTCCGGGACTAGCATCAATGAGCAGTTCTTC.

The rearrangement uses TRBV20-1 and TRBJ2-1; unclear D gene. The V and J ends lost 1 base and 0 bases respectively, with 10 bases between them. CDR1 is DFQATT, CDR2 SNEGSKA, per germline (reference sequence). The CDR3 sequence is 15 residues long. This CDR3 reads CSARGPRSSYNEQFF. The CDR3 region has the DNA TGCAGTGCTAGAGGTCCTCGGAGCTCCTACAATGAGCAGTTCTTC.

The chain uses TRBV9 and TRBJ2-7; 13 bases are a match to TRBD2. The CDR3 sequence is 18 residues long. The germline gives CDR1 SGDLS, CDR2 YYNGEE. V lost 0 bases and J lost 6; bases outside the gene matches: 12. CDR3 sequence (DNA): TGTGCCAGCAGCGTAGGCGGACGGACTAGCGGGGGACTTACCGAGCAGTACTTC. Residues: CASSVGGRTSGGLTEQYF.